The 29 T cell receptor beta chains given below trace back to one sample, sequenced in a study of CD8 T cells in ankylosing spondylitis. MiXCR was run by TCRdb on the 5' RACE reads, yielding one entry per CDR3 protein. Of 200,000 or so distinct CDR3 sequences in the sample, 10% to 15% were seen once. The sequenced sample consisted of blood, either unsorted or a sorted T cell fraction (not recorded which). Source of these receptors: a female donor with ankylosing spondylitis or in good health (not recorded which).

This clonotype was detected ten times or more. V is TRBV7-9 and J is TRBJ2-6; D is unclear. The CDR3 runs to 14 residues. Germline CDR1 is SEHNR and CDR2 is FQNEAQ (reference sequence). Trimming took off 7 bases at V and 4 bases at J, with 11 bases between the two ends. The CDR3 here is CASTLLGGANVLTF. The DNA for the CDR3 is TGTGCCAGCACTCTACTGGGGGGGGCCAACGTCCTGACTTTC.

This clonotype was found many times. The chain joins TRBV7-2 to TRBJ1-5; perhaps TRBD1 as D (5 bases). Trimming stripped 5 bases from V and 4 bases from J, with 15 bases between. Germline CDR1 reads SGHTA; CDR2 reads FQGNSA. The CDR3 is made up of 15 amino acids. CDR3 DNA: TGTGCCAGCAGCCGCCTCGGCAGGGAAAATCAGCCCCAGCATTTT. Protein sequence: CASSRLGRENQPQHF.

The chain carries TRBV20-1 and TRBJ2-7; 9 nucleotides agree with TRBD2. The V and J ends lost 3 bases and 6 bases, in that order; junction bases with no gene match: 15. Per germline, CDR1 DFQATT and CDR2 SNEGSKA (reference sequence). The CDR3 has 16 residues. The CDR3 DNA sequence: TGCAGTGCTAGTCCACTCTCTAGCGGGACAGCCGGCGAGCAGTACTTC. It is translated as CSASPLSSGTAGEQYF.

The table lists this clonotype with many counts. The chain is built from TRBV20-1 and TRBJ2-1; TRBD2 matches 13 bases. J lost 7 bases, V lost 1 base, and 7 bases had no gene match. This CDR3 comprises 16 residues. Germline CDR1 reads DFQATT; CDR2 reads SNEGSKA (reference sequence). CDR3 in amino acids: CSARASTSGRRNEQFF. CDR3 DNA: TGCAGTGCTAGAGCTTCGACTAGCGGGAGGAGAAATGAGCAGTTCTTC.

This clonotype was seen repeatedly, ten times or more. The chain has TRBV12-3 or TRBV12-4 and TRBJ1-2; no definite D call. CDR3 size: 13 residues. Trimming took 0 bases from V and 8 from J, leaving 10 bases between them. The CDR3 reads CASSLAFMNGYTF. DNA of the CDR3: TGTGCCAGCAGTTTAGCGTTCATGAACGGCTACACCTTC.

This clonotype was detected many times. In DNA, the CDR3 is TGTGCCAGCAGTTACTCAGTAGCGGGAGCGGTTGAGCAGTTCTTC. Protein product: CASSYSVAGAVEQFF. V gene TRBV6-5 combines with J gene TRBJ2-1; 9 bases map to TRBD2. The CDR3 extends over 15 amino acids. Germline-derived CDR1 and CDR2 are MNHEY and SVGAGI. With 0 bases clipped from V and 9 bases from J, the junction kept 6 bases outside the gene matches.

This clonotype has ten or more counts. The V and J genes are TRBV12-3 or TRBV12-4 and TRBJ1-2, with no clear D. Trimming removed 5 bases at V and 8 bases at J, with 21 bases between. The CDR3 is 15 residues long. CDR3 coding DNA: TGTGCCAGCAGTCCCATTATCCCCACGGCTGGGGGCTACACCTTC. This codes for CASSPIIPTAGGYTF.

Concerning this clonotype itself: A much larger clone sits a single nucleotide away, making a read error possible. The CDR3 carries no conserved terminal phenylalanine or tryptophan, so it likely arises from a read error. CDR3 loop: CASTSYGDNSPLHL. The CDR3 DNA reads as TGTGCCAGCACCTCGTACGGGGATAATTCACCCCTCCACCTT. V and J are TRBV12-3 or TRBV12-4 and TRBJ1-6; unclear D gene. The CDR3 runs 14 residues. Deletions cut 7 bases from V and 5 bases from J, with 12 bases between.

This clonotype came up many times. J is TRBJ2-3 and V is TRBV4-2; 8 nucleotides agree with TRBD2. Germline V CDR1 and CDR2: LGHNA, YNFKEQ. The junction had 6 bases not matched to a gene; V was cut back by 0 bases and J by 4 bases. There are 16 residues in the CDR3. CDR3 sequence reads: CASSQDLTGGADTQYF. The CDR3 coding sequence is TGTGCCAGCAGCCAAGATCTAACGGGAGGGGCAGATACGCAGTATTTT.

This clonotype was counted at least ten times. The chain is built from TRBV9 and TRBJ1-2, with unresolved D. The CDR3 has 13 amino acids. The V gene's germline CDR1 is SGDLS and CDR2 YYNGEE. Trimming removed 0 bases at V and 6 bases at J, with 9 bases between. The CDR3 is CASSVGARDGYTF. Here the CDR3 DNA reads TGTGCCAGCAGCGTAGGGGCCCGGGATGGCTACACCTTC.

This clonotype has only a few counts. The chain has TRBV18 and TRBJ1-3, with TRBD1 as a possible D gene (5 bases). Germline V lookup: CDR1 KGHSH, CDR2 LQKENI. V lost 0 bases to trimming and J lost 0 bases, with 9 bases between them. The CDR3 length is 16 residues. The CDR3 loop is CASSPPHGGSGNTIYF. The CDR3 coding sequence is TGTGCCAGCTCACCACCGCACGGGGGCTCTGGAAACACCATATATTTT.

The chain is built from TRBV12-3 or TRBV12-4 and TRBJ2-7, with D unclear. Trimming removed 6 bases at V and 2 bases at J, with 11 bases between. The CDR3 runs to 13 residues. CDR3 nucleotides: TGTGCCAGCAGCCCCCCGACTCCCTACGAGCAGTACTTC. Its translation: CASSPPTPYEQYF.

The chain employs TRBV18 and TRBJ1-4; D not resolved. The V and J ends lost 6 bases and 5 bases respectively, with 10 bases between them. This CDR3 is built from 13 residues. Germline CDR1 and CDR2: KGHSH and LQKENI. CDR3 in amino acids: CASSRGRNEKLFF. CDR3 sequence (DNA): TGTGCCAGCTCGCGGGGTCGGAATGAAAAACTGTTTTTT.

This clonotype has just a few counts. The chain has TRBV2 and TRBJ2-3; weak D call: TRBD2 (6 bases). Germline V gene sequence: CDR1 SNHLY, CDR2 FYNNEI. The CDR3 length is 15 residues. V was pared by 4 bases and J by 0 bases, with 11 bases between. For the CDR3, the DNA is TGTGCCAGCAGTGCCCTCAGCGGGAGCACAGATACGCAGTATTTT. It encodes CASSALSGSTDTQYF.

This clonotype was detected ten times or more. This sequence joins TRBV7-9 and TRBJ2-1; 10 bases are shared with TRBD2. Germline V gene data show CDR1 as SEHNR and CDR2 as FQNEAQ (reference sequence). After removal of 1 base from V and 5 bases from J, the junction contained 5 bases not matched to a gene. The CDR3 contains 16 residues. The CDR3 sequence: CASSLGGTSENNEQFF. CDR3 in DNA: TGTGCCAGCAGCTTAGGGGGGACTAGCGAAAACAATGAGCAGTTCTTC.

Remarks on this clonotype: A read error may be the cause here, since a much bigger clone is one base away. The rearrangement links TRBV28 to TRBJ1-2; D is ambiguous. The CDR3 totals 13 residues. The germline gives CDR1 MDHEN, CDR2 SYDVKM. V was clipped by 6 bases and J by 4 bases, with 12 bases between them. The CDR3: CASRPHRFYGYTF. Written as DNA, the CDR3 is TGTGCCAGCAGGCCCCACAGATTCTATGGCTACACCTTC.

This chain connects TRBV28 to TRBJ2-7; no firm D call. The CDR3 is 15 amino acids. Germline-derived CDR1 and CDR2 are MDHEN and SYDVKM. Trimming removed 10 bases from V and 0 bases from J, with 19 bases in between. As DNA, the CDR3 is TGTGCCATCAGCCCCGGGCTGCGATTCTCCTACGAGCAGTACTTC. This sequence encodes CAISPGLRFSYEQYF.

This clonotype was observed many times. This chain connects TRBV7-3 to TRBJ2-2, with 8 bases aligning to TRBD2. Losses at the gene ends were 5 bases for V and 1 base for J; bases not matched to a gene: 6. The germline gives CDR1 SGHTA, CDR2 FQGTGA. The CDR3 totals 16 residues. The CDR3: CASSRSGGGNTGELFF. In nucleotides, the CDR3 is TGTGCCAGCAGCCGAAGCGGGGGTGGGAACACCGGGGAGCTGTTTTTT.

This clonotype was counted ten times or more. The chain uses TRBV20-1 and TRBJ2-3; TRBD2 agrees at 14 bases. The ends lost 6 bases at V and 2 bases at J; junction bases unmatched: 10. The CDR3 has 17 amino acids. In germline, CDR1 is DFQATT, CDR2 SNEGSKA (reference sequence). The CDR3 DNA reads TGCAGTGCGCCCCCATGGACTAGCGGGGGGAACACAGATACGCAGTATTTT. Encoded protein: CSAPPWTSGGNTDTQYF.

This clonotype was observed at least ten times. The rearrangement links TRBV7-9 to TRBJ1-4; TRBD1 aligns across 11 bases. The CDR3 is made up of 16 amino acids. Germline CDR1 is SEHNR and CDR2 is FQNEAQ (reference sequence). The V gene end was trimmed by 3 bases and the J gene end by 6 bases; junction bases not matched to a gene: 6. The DNA of the CDR3 is TGTGCCAGCAGCTTTAACGGACAGGGGGCTTATGAAAAACTGTTTTTT. Its translation: CASSFNGQGAYEKLFF.

The chain couples TRBV6-5 to TRBJ2-2; a weak D match, TRBD1 (6 bases). Germline lookup yields CDR1 MNHEY and CDR2 SVGAGI. Trimming took off 7 bases at V and 0 bases at J, with 15 bases between the two ends. CDR3 size: 16 residues. The CDR3 DNA reads as TGTGCCAGCACCTACTTGGGACATCCGAACACCGGGGAGCTGTTTTTT. It specifies CASTYLGHPNTGELFF.

Ten or more counts support this clonotype. The rearrangement uses TRBV5-4 and TRBJ1-4; D gene ambiguous. Looked up from germline, CDR1 is SGHNT and CDR2 is YYREEE (reference sequence). CDR3 size: 15 residues. Trimming cost V 0 bases and J 5 bases, with 11 bases left between them. CDR3 in DNA: TGTGCCAGCAGCTTGGGGGGTCGGGGAAATGAAAAACTGTTTTTT. As protein: CASSLGGRGNEKLFF.

The rearrangement links TRBV20-1 to TRBJ2-1; 12 bases line up with TRBD2. The CDR3 runs 16 residues. CDR1 and CDR2 (germline): DFQATT, SNEGSKA (reference sequence). V lost 3 bases and J lost 8; bases outside the gene matches: 11. Written as DNA, the CDR3 is TGCAGTGCTAGTACTAGCGGGAGGCGCGGTATATATGAGCAGTTCTTC. Translating it yields CSASTSGRRGIYEQFF.

This clonotype was seen only a few times. The chain carries TRBV3-1 and TRBJ1-1, with 12 bases aligning to TRBD1. The V segment lost 4 bases and the J segment 13 bases; nucleotides outside the gene matches: 10. Germline values: CDR1 LGHDT, CDR2 YNNKEL (reference sequence). The CDR3 contains 14 residues. CDR3 amino acids: CASSPRDRGRLGFF. DNA of the CDR3: TGTGCCAGCAGCCCCCGGGACAGGGGGCGCCTAGGTTTCTTT.

To note about this clonotype: Just one base apart from a much larger clone, this may be a read error. This chain connects TRBV5-1 to TRBJ1-3, with a tentative D call TRBD1 (5 bases). The CDR3 covers 14 residues. The germline V gene has CDR1 SGHRS and CDR2 YFSETQ. The CDR3 DNA reads TGCGCCAGCAGCGGGACGGAGGCTGGAAACACCACATATTTT. Translating it yields CASSGTEAGNTTYF.

This chain uses TRBV11-2 with TRBJ2-1; no clear D. Trimming took 6 bases from V and 3 from J, leaving 15 bases between them. Germline values: CDR1 SGHAT, CDR2 FQNNGV. The CDR3 covers 15 residues. The CDR3 loop reads CASSPPAVGYNEQFF. Written as DNA, the CDR3 is TGTGCCAGCAGTCCGCCGGCGGTCGGCTACAATGAGCAGTTCTTC.

A word on this clonotype: A much bigger clone sits one base away, suggesting this may be a read error. CDR3 sequence reads: CASRRDGNCGYTF. The CDR3 DNA reads as TGTGCCAGCCGCCGGGACGGTAACTGTGGCTACACCTTC. The genes are TRBV6-1 and TRBJ1-2; a weak D match, TRBD1 (5 bases). The CDR3 extends over 13 amino acids. Germline CDR1 and CDR2: MNHNS and SASEGT.

This clonotype was recorded once. A clone one base away is much larger, so this may be a read error. The chain carries TRBV12-3 or TRBV12-4 and TRBJ1-5; D unclear. This CDR3 has 14 residues. The chain's CDR3 is CAGSLRFGNQPQHF. The CDR3 DNA is TGTGCCGGCAGCCTACGGTTTGGCAATCAGCCCCAGCATTTT.

This clonotype showed up many times. The chain recombines TRBV20-1 with TRBJ2-7, with D unresolved. Germline-derived CDR1 and CDR2 are DFQATT and SNEGSKA (reference sequence). V lost 2 bases, J lost 1 base, and 0 bases lay in between. This CDR3 contains 10 residues. The CDR3 loop is CSARSYEQYF. CDR3 DNA: TGCAGTGCTAGATCCTACGAGCAGTACTTC.